The entry below describes one TCR beta chain. Its antigen is still unknown. This entry belongs to a study of monozygotic twins with inflammatory bowel disease. General study points: Immunosuppressive treatments differing between patients may have added repertoire variability. Findings did not support one strong IBD-associated signal or clonotype.

A 6-nucleotide sample barcode was carried by the UMIs, which template switching added. TCRdb reworked the 5' RACE reads into one entry per CDR3 protein, no DNA. The sample is made up of some 160,000 distinct CDR3 sequences, and the top ten hold roughly 7% of it. The CDR3 is made up of 16 amino acids. Looked up from germline, CDR1 is WSHSY and CDR2 is SAAADI. Each donor had 2.5 ml of blood drawn. The TCR was taken from a human donor with ulcerative colitis or Crohn's disease, or a healthy co-twin of an affected twin (not recorded which). The chain employs TRBV10-2 and TRBJ2-7; TCRdb outputs TRBD2, but without DNA this stays unchecked. Sequenced sample: blood. CDR3 residues: CASSLGLAGGVYEQYF.